The entry that follows covers one TCR beta chain sequence. The sample comes from a study of shared T cell receptors in the human thymus. TCRdb's table, derived via immunoSEQ multiplex PCR, lists solely in-frame clones and lacks some. The sample includes more than 300,000 clones, more than 85% seen only once; the top ten take 0.015% to 0.025%. CDR3 length: 17 residues. Per germline, CDR1 SGHTA and CDR2 FQGNSA. The ends lost 2 bases at V and 3 bases at J; junction bases unmatched: 12. The rearrangement uses TRBV7-2 and TRBJ2-7; TRBD2 matches 8 bases. The sample was thymocytes. The TCR originated in a human donor. CDR3 nucleotides: TGTGCCAGCAGCTTATGGCCGGAGACTAGCGCTCACTACGAGCAGTACTTC. Its translation is CASSLWPETSAHYEQYF.